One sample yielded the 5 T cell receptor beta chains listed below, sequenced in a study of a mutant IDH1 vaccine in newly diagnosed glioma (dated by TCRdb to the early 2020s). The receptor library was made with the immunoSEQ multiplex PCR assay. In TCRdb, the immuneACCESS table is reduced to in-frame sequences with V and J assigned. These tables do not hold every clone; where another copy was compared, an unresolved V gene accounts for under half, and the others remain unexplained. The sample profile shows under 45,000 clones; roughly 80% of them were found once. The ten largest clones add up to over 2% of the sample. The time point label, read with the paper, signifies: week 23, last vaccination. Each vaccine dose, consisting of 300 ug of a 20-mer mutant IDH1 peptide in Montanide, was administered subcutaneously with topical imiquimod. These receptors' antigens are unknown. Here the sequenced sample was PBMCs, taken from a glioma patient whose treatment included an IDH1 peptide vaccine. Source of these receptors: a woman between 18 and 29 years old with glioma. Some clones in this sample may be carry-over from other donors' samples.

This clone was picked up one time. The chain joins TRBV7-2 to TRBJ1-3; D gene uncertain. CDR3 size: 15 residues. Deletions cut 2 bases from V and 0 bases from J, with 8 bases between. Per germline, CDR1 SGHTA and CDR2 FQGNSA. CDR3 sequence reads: CASSLLDLSGNTIYF. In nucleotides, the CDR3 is TGTGCCAGCAGCTTATTGGACCTCTCTGGAAACACCATATATTTT. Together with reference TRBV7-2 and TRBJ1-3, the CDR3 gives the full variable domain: GAGVSQSPSNKVTEKGKDVELRCDPISGHTALYWYRQSLGQGLEFLIYFQGNSAPDKSGLPSDRFSAERTGGSVSTLTIQRTQQEDSAVYLCASSLLDLSGNTIYFGEGSWLTVV.

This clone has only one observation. CDR3 sequence: CASSGDLGVHQPQHF. The CDR3 coding sequence is TGTGCCAGCAGTGGGGACCTCGGAGTTCATCAGCCCCAGCATTTT. This chain links TRBV2 with TRBJ1-5; weak D call: TRBD1 (5 bases). Germline V CDR1 and CDR2: SNHLY, FYNNEI. This CDR3 is built from 15 residues. V lost 4 bases and J lost 5, with 15 bases in between.

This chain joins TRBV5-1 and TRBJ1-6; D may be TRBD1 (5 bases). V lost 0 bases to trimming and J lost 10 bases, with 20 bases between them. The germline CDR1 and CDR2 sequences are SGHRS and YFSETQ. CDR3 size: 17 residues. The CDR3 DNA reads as TGCGCCAGCAGCTTGGGGGGCAACAACTACCCGGGATCACCCCTCCACTTT. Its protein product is CASSLGGNNYPGSPLHF.

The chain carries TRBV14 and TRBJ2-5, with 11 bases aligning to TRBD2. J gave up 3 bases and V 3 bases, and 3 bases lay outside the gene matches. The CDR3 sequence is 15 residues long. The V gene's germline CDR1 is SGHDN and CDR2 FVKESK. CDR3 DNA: TGTGCCAGCAGCCAGTTACTAGCGGGAGAAGAGACCCAGTACTTC. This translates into CASSQLLAGEETQYF.

The CDR3 loop reads CSVEGVVEQFF. CDR3 nucleotides: TGCAGCGTTGAAGGAGTCGTTGAGCAGTTCTTC. The gene calls are TRBV29-1 and TRBJ2-1, with D hard to call. Germline CDR1 and CDR2: SQVTM and ANQGSEA. The V end was cut by 1 base, the J end by 9 bases, with 7 bases between. The CDR3 runs 11 residues.